The rows below give T cell receptor beta chains drawn from one sample of a study of T-cell memory formation after mild COVID-19. TCRdb re-analysed the 5' RACE reads in MiXCR, keeping a single row per CDR3 protein. The top ten hold 30% to 45% of the sample, which has nearly 110,000 distinct CDR3 sequences, roughly 14% seen once. The sample comprised PBMCs or a T cell subset sorted from them (not recorded which). These receptors originate from a man aged 18 to 30 who had mild COVID-19 (a few samples of this study predate the infection). Cell type and time point are not known. Each CDR3 is given with its conserved first and last residue. Fields, in order: CDR3 length, V gene, CDR3 protein.

13 TRBV29-1 CSVGPGSNQPQHF
14 TRBV11-2 CASSLASSGNEQFF
13 TRBV7-9 CASSLIDYNEQFF
20 TRBV15 CATSRDVEVLASGGTGELFF
17 TRBV11-3 CASSLSRVAQPNYGYTF
13 TRBV6-5 CATRITFNQPQHF
13 TRBV27 CASSRGLNSPLHF
13 TRBV6-2/TRBV6-3 CASSLTDTGELFF
15 TRBV13 CASSLGRGGLQPQHF
16 TRBV7-2 CASSQWAGGQRDTQYF
16 TRBV6-5 CASSPTGSIVTDTQYF
15 TRBV5-1 CASSLVSRAFYEQYF
12 TRBV24-1 CATLGPLNEQFF
14 TRBV13 CASSSGGGADTQYF
17 TRBV4-2 CASSQEETSGGAYEQYF
16 TRBV19 CASSIVGQILQETQYF
13 TRBV29-1 CSTQRGAEETQYF
14 TRBV2 CASSEAGTSSEAFF
15 TRBV7-9 CASSFLLRNTGELFF
12 TRBV5-4 CASSGYTGELFF
13 TRBV24-1 CATSDRSDEKLFF
14 TRBV6-5 CASTARGGGETQYF
16 TRBV15 CATSRDHGGGTDTQYF
13 TRBV2 CASEKRGNTEAFF
14 TRBV9 CASSVGGLNYGYTF
14 TRBV13 CASREGTATGELFF
16 TRBV7-8 CASSSGLAGALETQYF
15 TRBV3-1 CASSQGRVNTGELFF
14 TRBV11-2 CASSPPNFRTSRFF
13 TRBV9 CASSVDTRHRQFF
13 TRBV4-1 CASSQLGSLPQHF
14 TRBV4-1 CASSQEGSYTEAFF
15 TRBV20-1 CSATRTSGGQETQYF
19 TRBV7-6 CASSCRCSGAKASTDTQYF
15 TRBV12-3/TRBV12-4 CASSLQGGYQETQYF
14 TRBV6-2/TRBV6-3 CASSQGQSSYEQYF
15 TRBV10-3 CAISDLDSGGETQYF
14 TRBV7-9 CASSSRGLNTEAFF
12 TRBV9 CASSHPTDTQYF
16 TRBV6-2/TRBV6-3 CASSSRGRERSYEQYF
14 TRBV27 CATKTGTGGSPLHF
17 TRBV7-6 CASSLGQGTISSYEQYF
14 TRBV6-1 CASSEEGAGPEQFF
14 TRBV6-2/TRBV6-3 CASSPQGGYNEQFF
14 TRBV19 CASSIGQGLDEQYF
15 TRBV6-2/TRBV6-3 CASSYGGLGIDTQYF
15 TRBV6-2/TRBV6-3 CASRYSGTEGYGYTF
17 TRBV7-9 CASSLGTSGVIQETQYF
14 TRBV7-9 CASRPLTAPNGYTF
13 TRBV19 CASSITGNTEAFF